This TCR beta chain derives from a study of cytomegalovirus exposure and HLA in healthy donors. The germline gives CDR1 MGHRA, CDR2 YSYEKL. The CDR3 is 16 residues long. V was clipped by 2 bases and J by 9 bases, with 17 bases between them. Using immunoSEQ multiplex PCR, the repertoire was profiled, and TCRdb retains in-frame clones only, with some absent. This repertoire shows hundreds of thousands of clones, 80% to 90% found once; its top ten account for less than 3%. Specimen: PBMCs. The genes are TRBV4-1 and TRBJ1-6, with D hard to call. The TCR originated in a man aged 18 to 29 in good health and CMV-seronegative. CDR3 residues: CASSQSWVAGVSPLHF. Written as DNA, the CDR3 is TGCGCCAGCAGCCAAAGTTGGGTCGCTGGAGTTTCACCCCTCCACTTT.